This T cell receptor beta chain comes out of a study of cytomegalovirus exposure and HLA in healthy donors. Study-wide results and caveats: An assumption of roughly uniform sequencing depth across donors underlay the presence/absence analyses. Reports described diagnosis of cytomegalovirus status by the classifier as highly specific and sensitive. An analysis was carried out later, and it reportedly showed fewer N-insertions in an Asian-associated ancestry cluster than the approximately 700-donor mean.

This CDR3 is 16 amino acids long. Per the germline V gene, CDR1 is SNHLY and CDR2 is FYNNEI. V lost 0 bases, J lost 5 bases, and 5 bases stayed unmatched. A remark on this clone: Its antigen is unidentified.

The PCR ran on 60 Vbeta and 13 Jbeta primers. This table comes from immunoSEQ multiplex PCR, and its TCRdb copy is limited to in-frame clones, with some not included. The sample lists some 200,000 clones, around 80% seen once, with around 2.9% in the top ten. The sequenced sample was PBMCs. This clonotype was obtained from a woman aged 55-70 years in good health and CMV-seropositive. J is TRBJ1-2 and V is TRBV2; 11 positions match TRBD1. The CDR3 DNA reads TGTGCCAGCAGTGAAGCGGCGGGGACAGGGGGGTATGGCTACACCTTC. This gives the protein CASSEAAGTGGYGYTF.